This entry lists 17 T cell receptor beta chains sequenced from one sample in a study of cytomegalovirus exposure and HLA in healthy donors. Repertoires were generated with immunoSEQ multiplex PCR, while TCRdb's copy carries only in-frame clones and drops some. The sample yields 50,000 to 80,000 clones, more than 85% seen once. Sequencing used PBMCs. Receptor source: a woman aged 18-29 years in good health and CMV-seronegative.

This clone occurred once. This chain links TRBV9 with TRBJ2-1, with TRBD2 matching over 9 bases. CDR1 is SGDLS, CDR2 YYNGEE, per germline. The V and J ends lost 3 bases and 4 bases, in that order; junction bases with no gene match: 5. CDR3 length equals 15 residues. The CDR3 loop reads CASSAVAGVYNEQFF. CDR3 nucleotides: TGTGCCAGCAGCGCCGTAGCGGGGGTTTACAATGAGCAGTTCTTC.

The rearrangement uses TRBV21-1 and TRBJ2-4; TRBD2 was called by the table and not checked on the DNA. TRBV21-1 is a known pseudogene. This CDR3 has 17 amino acids. This chain's CDR3 is CASSKVGGTLSKNIQYF. CDR3 coding DNA: TGTGCCAGCAGCAAAGTGGGAGGGACCCTAAGCAAAAACATTCAGTACTTC.

CDR3 bases: TGTGCAAGTCGCTTATACCAGGGGGCTAGGGCCAACGTCCTGACTTTC. Residues: CASRLYQGARANVLTF. The rearrangement uses TRBV12-2 and TRBJ2-6; TRBD1, as called in the table, went unchecked against the DNA. TRBV12-2 is described as a pseudogene. The CDR3 is 16 amino acids.

The chain uses TRBV10-3 and TRBJ2-1; 11 bases align to TRBD2. The CDR3 runs to 17 residues. Germline-derived CDR1 and CDR2 are ENHRY and SYGVKD. V lost 4 bases, J lost 6 bases, and 11 bases stayed unmatched. The CDR3 DNA reads as TGTGCCATCAGTGTAGCGGCTAGCGGGAGGTCAGGCAATGAGCAGTTCTTC. It codes for CAISVAASGRSGNEQFF.

CDR3 region: CSAKPLYGYTF. CDR3 nucleotides: TGCAGTGCCAAACCACTCTATGGCTACACCTTC. This sequence joins TRBV20-1 and TRBJ1-2; no reliable D call. Trimming removed 6 bases at V and 4 bases at J, with 9 bases between. The germline CDR1 and CDR2 sequences are DFQATT and SNEGSKA (reference sequence). This CDR3 spans 11 amino acids.

This clone was observed a single time. The J gene is TRBJ1-2, the V gene TRBV5-6; TRBD1 aligns across 7 bases. J lost 4 bases, V lost 1 base, and 7 bases had no gene match. The CDR3 is made up of 15 amino acids. Germline values: CDR1 SGHDT, CDR2 YYEEEE. The CDR3 loop reads CASSLIGQEFYGYTF. In DNA form, the CDR3 reads TGTGCCAGCAGCTTGATCGGACAGGAGTTCTATGGCTACACCTTC.

The V gene is TRBV5-8, the J gene TRBJ2-2, with 10 bases fitting TRBD1. The CDR3 totals 15 residues. Germline CDR1 SGHTS, CDR2 YDEGEE. V trimming: 6 bases; J trimming: 3 bases; junction bases outside the gene matches: 5. In DNA form, the CDR3 reads TGTGCCAGCAAACCGGGACAGGGGTACACCGGGGAGCTGTTTTTT. Protein: CASKPGQGYTGELFF. The full variable domain, in which reference TRBV5-8 and TRBJ2-2 provide the parts outside the CDR3, is EAGVTQSPTHLIKTRGQQATLRCSPISGHTSVYWYQQALGLGLQFLLWYDEGEERNRGNFPPRFSGRQFPNYSSELNVNALELEDSALYLCASKPGQGYTGELFFGEGSRLTVL.

The chain uses TRBV5-1 and TRBJ2-4, with a possible D match to TRBD2 (5 bases). V lost 4 bases and J lost 2, with 13 bases in between. CDR3 size: 15 residues. The germline gives CDR1 SGHRS, CDR2 YFSETQ. The CDR3 DNA reads TGCGCCAGCAGCACCTCCACGGGGACCAAAAACATTCAGTACTTC. Translation gives CASSTSTGTKNIQYF.

This clone was found a few times. The chain couples TRBV5-6 to TRBJ1-2; 7 bases match TRBD1. This CDR3 region has 17 residues. The J segment lost 5 bases and the V segment lost 1 base, leaving 14 bases of the junction unmatched. The germline V gene encodes CDR1 SGHDT and CDR2 YYEEEE. As DNA, the CDR3 is TGTGCCAGCAGCTTGACAGGGGATGAGGGGCGTTTTTATGGCTACACCTTC. Protein: CASSLTGDEGRFYGYTF.

The chain couples TRBV6-5 to TRBJ2-3; 12 bases fit TRBD2. The CDR3 has 16 residues. With V trimmed by 0 bases and J by 6 bases, 4 bases remained unmatched. CDR1 and CDR2 from the germline V gene are MNHEY and SVGAGI. CDR3 bases: TGTGCCAGCAGTTACTCGGTTCTAGCGGGAGGGGATACGCAGTATTTT. It yields the protein CASSYSVLAGGDTQYF.

This chain connects TRBV5-1 to TRBJ2-7; weak D call: TRBD1 (5 bases). Germline CDR1 reads SGHRS; CDR2 reads YFSETQ. Trimming removed 3 bases at V and 4 bases at J, with 11 bases between. The CDR3 runs to 13 residues. CDR3 region: CASSYTREYEQYF. The CDR3 DNA reads as TGCGCCAGCAGCTACACCAGGGAATACGAGCAGTACTTC.

The chain joins TRBV19 to TRBJ1-1; weak D call: TRBD1 (6 bases). The CDR3 is made up of 13 amino acids. Germline V gene sequence: CDR1 LNHDA, CDR2 SQIVND (reference sequence). With 7 bases removed from V and 4 bases from J, the gap between germline ends came to 13 bases. The CDR3 nucleotides read TGTGCCAGTATTGTCAGGGGTGGCACTGAAGCTTTCTTT. Its translation: CASIVRGGTEAFF.

This chain connects TRBV2 to TRBJ2-7; no clear D gene. V shed 6 bases and J shed 0 bases, with 9 bases lying between them. Germline V lookup: CDR1 SNHLY, CDR2 FYNNEI. CDR3 size: 13 residues. CDR3 in amino acids: CASRRDSSYEQYF. The CDR3 bases are TGTGCCAGCAGGAGAGACTCCTCCTACGAGCAGTACTTC.

This CDR3 reads CASSLTGGEQYF. The CDR3 DNA sequence: TGTGCCAGCAGCCTAACAGGGGGCGAGCAGTACTTC. The chain uses TRBV6-5 and TRBJ2-7, with 8 nucleotides matching TRBD1. Germline V gives CDR1 MNHEY, CDR2 SVGAGI. The CDR3 has 12 residues. With 6 bases clipped from V and 6 bases from J, the junction kept 4 bases outside the gene matches.

The chain couples TRBV7-9 to TRBJ2-7; possible D gene TRBD2, 6 bases. In germline, CDR1 is SEHNR, CDR2 FQNEAQ (reference sequence). Trimming cost V 2 bases and J 0 bases, with 11 bases left between them. The CDR3 length is 15 residues. DNA for the CDR3: TGTGCCAGCAGCTTAAACGGGGGAGCCTCCTACGAGCAGTACTTC. Translated: CASSLNGGASYEQYF.

The rearrangement joins TRBV7-9 to TRBJ2-1; tentative D call: TRBD2 (6 bases). Germline V gene lookup returns CDR1 SEHNR and CDR2 FQNEAQ (reference sequence). CDR3 length: 15 residues. Trimming removed 1 base at V and 6 bases at J, with 13 bases between. CDR3 in amino acids: CASSLVTGAPNEQFF. The CDR3 DNA sequence: TGTGCCAGCAGCTTAGTGACGGGAGCCCCCAATGAGCAGTTCTTC.

The chain employs TRBV7-2 and TRBJ1-1, with D possibly matching TRBD1 (6 bases). This CDR3 has 15 residues. Between the trimmed V and J ends, which lost 3 bases and 7 bases, there was a span of 18 bases. The germline V gene encodes CDR1 SGHTA and CDR2 FQGNSA. The CDR3 nucleotides are TGTGCCAGCAGCTTTTGGGGGGGCTCGCAGGATGAAGCTTTCTTT. It codes for CASSFWGGSQDEAFF. The full variable domain, with the rest looked up from reference TRBV7-2 and TRBJ1-1, is GAGVSQSPSNKVTEKGKDVELRCDPISGHTALYWYRQSLGQGLEFLIYFQGNSAPDKSGLPSDRFSAERTGGSVSTLTIQRTQQEDSAVYLCASSFWGGSQDEAFFGQGTRLTVV.